This T cell receptor (beta chain) was sequenced for a study of T cells after yellow fever vaccination. Study summary: Preparing low-cell-number fractions relied on SMART-Seq v4 Ultra Low Input.

Germline V lookup: CDR1 MNHEY, CDR2 SMNVEV (reference sequence). Trimming took off 2 bases at V and 3 bases at J, with 17 bases between the two ends. This CDR3 has 16 amino acids. By 5'RACE template switching, TCR cDNA was produced, with a universal primer site and UMIs added in the process. Via MiXCR, TCRdb re-called the 5' RACE reads, giving one row per CDR3 protein. Seen here are around 350,000 distinct CDR3 sequences, 6.2% observed once, and the top ten hold roughly 15%. The sequence was collected from a man aged 25 to 40 who received the YFV17D yellow fever vaccine. The starting material was PBMCs, obtained 5 days after the yellow fever booster vaccination. The chain couples TRBV27 to TRBJ2-7; a weak D match, TRBD1 (5 bases). In DNA form, the CDR3 reads TGTGCCAGCAGTTTAGACTTCGGGCAGGGTGACTACGAGCAGTACTTC. The encoded protein is CASSLDFGQGDYEQYF.